The 2 T cell receptor beta chains below were found in one sample sequenced in a study of T cell repertoires and HLA-DP antigens. What these receptors recognize is not known. The method was immunoSEQ multiplex PCR; TCRdb's version includes in-frame clones alone and lacks a portion of them. The profile shows about 110,000 clones, approximately 92% of them singletons. The sequenced sample consisted of CD4+ T cells from PBMCs. The receptors were sampled from a woman under 30 in good health and CMV-seronegative.

The J gene is TRBJ2-2, the V gene TRBV7-2; 7 bases align to TRBD2. There are 14 residues in the CDR3. The J segment lost 2 bases and the V segment lost 9 bases, leaving 6 bases of the junction unmatched. Germline V gene lookup returns CDR1 SGHTA and CDR2 FQGNSA. CDR3 bases: TGTGCCAGTTTTTGGGAGGGTAACACCGGGGAGCTGTTTTTT. Its translation is CASFWEGNTGELFF. Full variable domain (outside the CDR3, taken from reference TRBV7-2 and TRBJ2-2): GAGVSQSPSNKVTEKGKDVELRCDPISGHTALYWYRQSLGQGLEFLIYFQGNSAPDKSGLPSDRFSAERTGGSVSTLTIQRTQQEDSAVYLCASFWEGNTGELFFGEGSRLTVL.

The rearrangement uses TRBV10-3 and TRBJ2-1; no firm D call. V was cut by 2 bases and J by 5 bases, with 13 bases left in between. The CDR3 is made up of 15 amino acids. Germline V gene lookup returns CDR1 ENHRY and CDR2 SYGVKD. The CDR3: CAISELAGPHNEQFF. CDR3 nucleotide sequence: TGTGCCATCAGTGAGCTGGCAGGACCTCACAATGAGCAGTTCTTC.